A single sample is the source of the 2 T cell receptor beta chains below, sequenced in a study of response to subunit inactivated influenza vaccine. Using its own MiXCR run on the RT-PCR reads, TCRdb lists one record per CDR3 protein. The profile shows more than 550,000 distinct CDR3 sequences, 10% to 15% of them singletons. Sequencing was performed on PBMCs from blood, taken on the day of vaccination. Receptors originate from a man between 50 and 59 years old who received an inactivated influenza vaccine.

This clonotype has a handful of counts. The V call is TRBV25-1, the J call TRBJ2-2; D possibly corresponds to TRBD1 (5 bases). V was shortened by 3 bases and J by 6 bases, with 14 bases between the two germline ends. Germline CDR1 MGHDK, CDR2 SYGVNS. The CDR3 sequence is 15 residues long. CDR3 bases: TGTGCCAGCAGTGAGCCAGGGTCGATGGCCGGGGAGCTGTTTTTT. This encodes CASSEPGSMAGELFF.

This clonotype has more than one count but fewer than ten. This chain links TRBV6-6 with TRBJ2-7; tentative D call: TRBD2 (5 bases). Germline CDR1 and CDR2: MNHNY and SVGAGI (reference sequence). This CDR3 spans 13 amino acids. V lost 7 bases, J lost 1 base, and 11 bases lay in between. CDR3 loop: CASKGAGSYEQYF. CDR3 bases: TGTGCCAGCAAGGGTGCGGGTTCCTACGAGCAGTACTTC.